This TCR beta chain is drawn from a study of cytomegalovirus exposure and HLA in healthy donors. The CDR3 covers 20 residues. Germline assignment: CDR1 SNHLY and CDR2 FYNNEI. The V gene end was trimmed by 3 bases and the J gene end by 0 bases; junction bases not matched to a gene: 17. Vbeta (60) and Jbeta (13) primers were used in the PCR. Measured with immunoSEQ multiplex PCR; TCRdb has only the in-frame clones, and not every one. The table records roughly 180,000 clones, more than 70% of them present only once. The clonotype comes from a boy under 18 in good health and CMV-seronegative. The sample taken for sequencing was PBMCs. The chain recombines TRBV2 with TRBJ2-1; 7 bases are a match to TRBD2. The CDR3 bases are TGTGCCAGCAGTGATTTCGGGGGGACTTCACATCCAAGCTCCTACAATGAGCAGTTCTTC. Its protein product is CASSDFGGTSHPSSYNEQFF.